The sequence of this TCR beta chain was determined in a study of blood T cell repertoires in COVID-19. Overall study context: Acute and convalescent COVID-19 samples came from the United States, Italy and Spain. Sample material is recorded as cDNA or gDNA derived from T cells, B-cell-depleted T cells, or PBMCs.

The CDR3 spans 15 residues. The V gene end was trimmed by 4 bases and the J gene end by 8 bases; junction bases not matched to a gene: 12. Germline V gene lookup returns CDR1 SGHRS and CDR2 YFSETQ. Per the original data handling: From reference gene primer amplification, estimates of nucleated cell counts were derived. The table came from immunoSEQ multiplex PCR; TCRdb's copy has only in-frame clones and leaves some out. D and trimming were read from the DNA, whereas the V and J calls and clone size are those reported in that table. The data show over 90,000 clones, about 90% seen once. The sample comprised peripheral blood. The TCR comes from a man between 18 and 29 years old with acute or convalescent COVID-19. The genes are TRBV5-1 and TRBJ1-2, with 9 bases matching TRBD1. For the CDR3, the DNA is TGCGCCAGCAGCCCGGGACAGGGAAAATTTGAGGGCTACACCTTC. Its translation is CASSPGQGKFEGYTF.